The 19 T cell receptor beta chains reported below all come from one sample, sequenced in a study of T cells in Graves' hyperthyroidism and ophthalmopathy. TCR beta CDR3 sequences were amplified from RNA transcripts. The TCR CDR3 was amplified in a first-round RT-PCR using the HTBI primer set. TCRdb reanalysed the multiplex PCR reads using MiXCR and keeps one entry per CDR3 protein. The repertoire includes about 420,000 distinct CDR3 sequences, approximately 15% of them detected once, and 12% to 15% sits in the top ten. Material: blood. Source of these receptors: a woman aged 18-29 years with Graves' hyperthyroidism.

CDR3 residues: CATPWRSKNIQYF. Written as DNA, the CDR3 is TGTGCCACCCCGTGGAGATCCAAAAACATTCAGTACTTC. V gene TRBV24-1 combines with J gene TRBJ2-4; D is ambiguous. This CDR3 region has 13 residues. CDR1 and CDR2 from the germline V gene are KGHDR and SFDVKD. The V gene lost 9 bases and the J gene lost 2 bases, with 10 bases spanning the gap.

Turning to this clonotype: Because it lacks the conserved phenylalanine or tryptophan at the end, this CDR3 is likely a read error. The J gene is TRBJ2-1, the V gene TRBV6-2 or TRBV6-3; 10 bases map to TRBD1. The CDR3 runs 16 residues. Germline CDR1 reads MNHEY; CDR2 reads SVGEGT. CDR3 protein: CVSSRLGQGLYNEQFS. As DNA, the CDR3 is TGTGTCAGCAGTCGGCTGGGACAGGGGCTTTACAATGAGCAGTTCTCC.

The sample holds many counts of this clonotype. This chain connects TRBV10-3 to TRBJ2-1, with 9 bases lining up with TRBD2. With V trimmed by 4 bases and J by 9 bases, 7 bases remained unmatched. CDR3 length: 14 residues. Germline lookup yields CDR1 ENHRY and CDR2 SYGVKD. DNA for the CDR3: TGTGCCATCAGTGGGGGTAGCGGGAGTGCTGAGCAGTTCTTC. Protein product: CAISGGSGSAEQFF.

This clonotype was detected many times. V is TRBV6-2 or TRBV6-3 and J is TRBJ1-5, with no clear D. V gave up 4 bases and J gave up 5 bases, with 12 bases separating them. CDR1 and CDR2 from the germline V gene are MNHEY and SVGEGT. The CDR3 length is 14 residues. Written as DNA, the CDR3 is TGTGCCAGCAGTTCCACGGGTGAATATCAGCCCCAGCATTTT. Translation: CASSSTGEYQPQHF.

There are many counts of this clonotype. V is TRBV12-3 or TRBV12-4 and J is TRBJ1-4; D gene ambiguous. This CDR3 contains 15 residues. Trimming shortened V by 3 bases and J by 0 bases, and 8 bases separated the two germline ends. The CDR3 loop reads CASSLGGSTNEKLFF. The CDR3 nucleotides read TGTGCCAGCAGTTTGGGCGGATCAACTAATGAAAAACTGTTTTTT.

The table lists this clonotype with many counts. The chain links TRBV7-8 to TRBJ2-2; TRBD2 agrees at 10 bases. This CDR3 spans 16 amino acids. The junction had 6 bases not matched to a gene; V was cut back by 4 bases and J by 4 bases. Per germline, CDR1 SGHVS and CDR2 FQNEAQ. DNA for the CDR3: TGTGCCAGCAGCTCCCCTAGCGGGAGTTTCACCGGGGAGCTGTTTTTT. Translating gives CASSSPSGSFTGELFF.

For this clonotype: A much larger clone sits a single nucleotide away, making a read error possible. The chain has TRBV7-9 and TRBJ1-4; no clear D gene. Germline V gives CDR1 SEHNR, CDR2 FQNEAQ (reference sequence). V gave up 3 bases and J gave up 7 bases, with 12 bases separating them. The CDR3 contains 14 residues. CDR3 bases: TGTGCCAGCAGCTTGGGGTCGGGCGGTGAAAAACTGTTTTTT. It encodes CASSLGSGGEKLFF.

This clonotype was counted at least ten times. The CDR3, as DNA: TGTGCCAGCAGTTTATCGGCTCAGCCCCAGCATTTT. Its translation is CASSLSAQPQHF. The V gene is TRBV12-3 or TRBV12-4, the J gene TRBJ1-5; D unresolved. With 2 bases removed from V and 6 bases from J, the gap between germline ends came to 5 bases. The CDR3 spans 12 residues.

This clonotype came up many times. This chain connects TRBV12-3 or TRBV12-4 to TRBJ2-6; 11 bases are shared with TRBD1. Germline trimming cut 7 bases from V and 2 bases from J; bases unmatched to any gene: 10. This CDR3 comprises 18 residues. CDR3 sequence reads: CASIRPRTGGAGANVLTF. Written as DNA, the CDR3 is TGTGCCAGCATTAGGCCCAGGACAGGGGGCGCTGGGGCCAACGTCCTGACTTTC.

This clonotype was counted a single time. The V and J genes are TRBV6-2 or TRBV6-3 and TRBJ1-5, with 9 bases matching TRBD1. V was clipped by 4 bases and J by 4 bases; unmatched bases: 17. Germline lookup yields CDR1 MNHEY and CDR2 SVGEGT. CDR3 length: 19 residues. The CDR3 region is CASSFDRDREYRLNQPQHF. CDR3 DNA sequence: TGTGCCAGCAGTTTCGACCGGGACAGGGAGTACCGGTTAAATCAGCCCCAGCATTTT.

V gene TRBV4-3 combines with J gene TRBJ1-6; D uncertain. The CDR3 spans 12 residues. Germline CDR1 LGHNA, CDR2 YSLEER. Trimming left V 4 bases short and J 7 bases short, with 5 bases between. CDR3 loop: CASSRLNSPLHF. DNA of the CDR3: TGCGCCAGCAGCCGACTGAATTCACCCCTCCACTTT.

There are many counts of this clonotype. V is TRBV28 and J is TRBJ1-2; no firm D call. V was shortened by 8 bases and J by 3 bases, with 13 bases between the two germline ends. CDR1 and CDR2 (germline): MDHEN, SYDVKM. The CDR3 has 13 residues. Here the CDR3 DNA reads TGTGCCAGCGGGAATTCAATGGACTATGGCTACACCTTC. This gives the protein CASGNSMDYGYTF.

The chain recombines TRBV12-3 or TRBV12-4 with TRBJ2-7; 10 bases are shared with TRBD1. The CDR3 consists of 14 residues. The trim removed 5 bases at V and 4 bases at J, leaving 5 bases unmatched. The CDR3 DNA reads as TGTGCCAGCAGTCCGACAGGGGGCAGTTACGAGCAGTACTTC. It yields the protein CASSPTGGSYEQYF.

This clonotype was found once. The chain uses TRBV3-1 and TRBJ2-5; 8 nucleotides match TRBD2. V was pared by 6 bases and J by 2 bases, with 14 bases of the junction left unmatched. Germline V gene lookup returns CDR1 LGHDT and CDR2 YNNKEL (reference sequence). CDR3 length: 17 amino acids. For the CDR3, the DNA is TGTGCCAGCAGTCCTACTAGCGGAGCCCCCCTACAAGAGACCCAGTACTTC. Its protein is CASSPTSGAPLQETQYF.

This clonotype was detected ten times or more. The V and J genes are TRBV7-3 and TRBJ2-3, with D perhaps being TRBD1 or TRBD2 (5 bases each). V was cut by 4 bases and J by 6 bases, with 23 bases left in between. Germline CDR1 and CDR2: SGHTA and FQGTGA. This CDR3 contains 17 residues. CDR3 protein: CASSSYPGPRIHDTQYF. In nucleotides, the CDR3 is TGTGCCAGCAGCTCGTATCCGGGACCGCGAATACACGATACGCAGTATTTT. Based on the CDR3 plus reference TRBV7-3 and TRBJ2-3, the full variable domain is GAGVSQTPSNKVTEKGKYVELRCDPISGHTALYWYRQSLGQGPEFLIYFQGTGAADDSGLPNDRFFAVRPEGSVSTLKIQRTERGDSAVYLCASSSYPGPRIHDTQYFGPGTRLTVL.

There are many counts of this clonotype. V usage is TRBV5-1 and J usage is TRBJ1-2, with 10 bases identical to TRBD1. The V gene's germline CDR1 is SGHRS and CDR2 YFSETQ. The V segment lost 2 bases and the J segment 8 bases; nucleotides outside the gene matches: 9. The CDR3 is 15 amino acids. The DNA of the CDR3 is TGCGCCAGCAGCTTAGCACCGGGACAGGGGTTCGGCTACACCTTC. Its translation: CASSLAPGQGFGYTF.

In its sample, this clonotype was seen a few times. The CDR3 here is CASSIGAGNQPQHF. CDR3 in DNA: TGCGCCAGCAGTATAGGGGCAGGCAATCAGCCCCAGCATTTT. This chain joins TRBV4-1 and TRBJ1-5; possible D gene TRBD1, 5 bases. Per germline, CDR1 MGHRA and CDR2 YSYEKL. The ends were cut back, 6 bases at V and 2 bases at J, with 11 bases in the middle. This CDR3 contains 14 residues.

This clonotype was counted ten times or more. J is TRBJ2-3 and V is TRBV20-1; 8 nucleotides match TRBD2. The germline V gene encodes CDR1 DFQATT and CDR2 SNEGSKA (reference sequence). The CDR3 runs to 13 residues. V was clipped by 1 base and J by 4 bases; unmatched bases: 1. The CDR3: CSARAREADTQYF. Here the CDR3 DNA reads TGCAGTGCTAGAGCGCGGGAGGCAGATACGCAGTATTTT.

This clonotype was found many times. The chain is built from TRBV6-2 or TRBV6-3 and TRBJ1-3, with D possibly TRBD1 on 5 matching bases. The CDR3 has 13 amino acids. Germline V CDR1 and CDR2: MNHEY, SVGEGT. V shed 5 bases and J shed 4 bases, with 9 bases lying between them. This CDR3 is CASSRGFGNTIYF. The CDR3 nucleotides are TGTGCCAGCAGTCGGGGGTTCGGAAACACCATATATTTT.